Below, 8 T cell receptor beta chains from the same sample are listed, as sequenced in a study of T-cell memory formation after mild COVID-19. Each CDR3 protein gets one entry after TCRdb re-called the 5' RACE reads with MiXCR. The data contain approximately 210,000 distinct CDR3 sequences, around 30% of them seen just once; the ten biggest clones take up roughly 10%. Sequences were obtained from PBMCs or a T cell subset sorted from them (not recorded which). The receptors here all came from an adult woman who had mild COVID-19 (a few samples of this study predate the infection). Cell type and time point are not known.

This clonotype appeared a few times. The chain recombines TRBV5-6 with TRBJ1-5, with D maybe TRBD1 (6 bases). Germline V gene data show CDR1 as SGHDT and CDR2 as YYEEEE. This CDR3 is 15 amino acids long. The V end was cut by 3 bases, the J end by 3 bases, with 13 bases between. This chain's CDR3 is CASSSRGQTNQPQHF. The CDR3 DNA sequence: TGTGCCAGCAGCTCCCGAGGACAGACCAATCAGCCCCAGCATTTT.

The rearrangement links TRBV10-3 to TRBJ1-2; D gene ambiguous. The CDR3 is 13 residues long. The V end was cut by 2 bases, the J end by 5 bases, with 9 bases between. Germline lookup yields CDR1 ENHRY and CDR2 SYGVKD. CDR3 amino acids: CAISEQDRYGYTF. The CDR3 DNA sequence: TGTGCCATCAGTGAGCAGGACCGGTATGGCTACACCTTC.

CDR3 residues: CASSVDGTAYNEQFF. Written as DNA, the CDR3 is TGTGCCAGCAGCGTAGACGGGACGGCCTACAATGAGCAGTTCTTC. The rearrangement links TRBV9 to TRBJ2-1; the D gene could be TRBD1 or TRBD2 (5 bases each). Germline CDR1 is SGDLS and CDR2 is YYNGEE. The CDR3 runs to 15 residues. Trimming removed 0 bases at V and 2 bases at J, with 9 bases between. Based on the CDR3 plus reference TRBV9 and TRBJ2-1, the full variable domain is DSGVTQTPKHLITATGQRVTLRCSPRSGDLSVYWYQQSLDQGLQFLIQYYNGEERAKGNILERFSAQQFPDLHSELNLSSLELGDSALYFCASSVDGTAYNEQFFGPGTRLTVL.

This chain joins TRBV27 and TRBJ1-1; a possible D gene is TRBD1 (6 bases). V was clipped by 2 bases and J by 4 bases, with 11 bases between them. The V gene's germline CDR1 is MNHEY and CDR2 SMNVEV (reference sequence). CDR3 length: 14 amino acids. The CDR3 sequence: CASSLGGLGTEAFF. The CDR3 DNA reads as TGTGCCAGCAGTTTAGGGGGGCTGGGCACTGAAGCTTTCTTT.

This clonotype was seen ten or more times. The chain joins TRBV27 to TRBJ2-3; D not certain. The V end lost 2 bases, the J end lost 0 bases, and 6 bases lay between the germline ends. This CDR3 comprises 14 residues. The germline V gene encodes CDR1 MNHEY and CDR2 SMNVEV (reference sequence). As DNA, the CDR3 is TGTGCCAGCAGTTTACTGGACAGCACAGATACGCAGTATTTT. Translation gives CASSLLDSTDTQYF.

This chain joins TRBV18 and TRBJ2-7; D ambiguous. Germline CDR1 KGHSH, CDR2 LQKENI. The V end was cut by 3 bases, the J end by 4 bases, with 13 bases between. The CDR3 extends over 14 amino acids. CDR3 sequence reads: CASSPGPRRYEQYF. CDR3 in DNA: TGTGCCAGCTCACCGGGTCCTAGAAGGTACGAGCAGTACTTC.

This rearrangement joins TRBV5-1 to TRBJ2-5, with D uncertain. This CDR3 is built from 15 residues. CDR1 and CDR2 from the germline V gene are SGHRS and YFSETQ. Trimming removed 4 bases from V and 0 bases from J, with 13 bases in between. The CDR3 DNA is TGCGCCAGCAGCCGGCCGGAAACCGACCAAGAGACCCAGTACTTC. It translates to CASSRPETDQETQYF.

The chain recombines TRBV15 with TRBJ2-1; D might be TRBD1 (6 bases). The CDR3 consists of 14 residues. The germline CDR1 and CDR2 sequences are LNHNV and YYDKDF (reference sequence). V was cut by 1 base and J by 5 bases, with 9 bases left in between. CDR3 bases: TGTGCCACCAGCAGAGGGTACAGGGACAATGAGCAGTTCTTC. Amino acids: CATSRGYRDNEQFF.